This TCR beta chain derives from a study of PD-L1 blockade in urothelial cancer. At the level of the study: The year 2014 saw patients start atezolizumab, 1,200 mg intravenously every 3 weeks.

Method: immunoSEQ multiplex PCR; TCRdb's copy keeps in-frame clones and lacks some. Altogether under 95,000 clones are present, roughly 84% being singletons, with the ten largest covering around 2%. Per germline, CDR1 MGHRA and CDR2 YSYEKL. There are 13 residues in the CDR3. Regarding time point: pretreatment peripheral blood. Each patient supplied 1 to 8 pretreatment and on-treatment samples. The receptor's source is a man aged 55-75 years with urothelial cancer. Material: PBMCs, obtained around atezolizumab (anti-PD-L1) treatment. The chain couples TRBV4-1 to TRBJ2-5; D may be TRBD1 (6 bases). The J call could be wrong; TRBJ2-7 is a better fit for the DNA end. Written as DNA, the CDR3 is TGCGCCAGCAGCCAACGGGACAACTACGAGCAGTACTTC. Translating it yields CASSQRDNYEQYF.